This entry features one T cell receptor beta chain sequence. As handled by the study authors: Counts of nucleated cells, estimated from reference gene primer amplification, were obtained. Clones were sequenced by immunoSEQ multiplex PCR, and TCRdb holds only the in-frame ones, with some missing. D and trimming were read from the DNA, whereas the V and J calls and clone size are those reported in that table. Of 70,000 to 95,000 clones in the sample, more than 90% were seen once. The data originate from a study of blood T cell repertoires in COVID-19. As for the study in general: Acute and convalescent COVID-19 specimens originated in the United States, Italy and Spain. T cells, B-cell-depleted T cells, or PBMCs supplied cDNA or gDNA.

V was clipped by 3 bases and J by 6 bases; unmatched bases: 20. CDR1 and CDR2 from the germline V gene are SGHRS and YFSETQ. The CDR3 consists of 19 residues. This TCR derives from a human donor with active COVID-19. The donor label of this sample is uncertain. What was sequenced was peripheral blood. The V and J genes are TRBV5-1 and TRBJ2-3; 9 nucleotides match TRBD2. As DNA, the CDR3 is TGCGCCAGCAGCTACGGACAGACTCGGGCTAGCGGGGCAAAGGATACGCAGTATTTT. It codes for CASSYGQTRASGAKDTQYF.